The 7 T cell receptor beta chains given below trace back to one sample, sequenced in a study of T-cell reconstitution after alpha-beta-depleted transplantation in children. For TCRbeta, the library was prepared with unique molecular identifiers. Using its own MiXCR run on the PCR reads, TCRdb lists one record per CDR3 protein. The sample records over 400,000 distinct CDR3 sequences, around 13% being singletons. The sequenced sample was PBMCs from the stem cell graft donor, obtained from the stem cell graft. The receptors derive from a human donor who donated a stem cell graft to a child with combined immunodeficiency.

Only a few counts were recorded for this clonotype. V usage is TRBV19 and J usage is TRBJ2-3; 9 bases are shared with TRBD1. Germline V gene data show CDR1 as LNHDA and CDR2 as SQIVND (reference sequence). With 7 bases clipped from V and 4 bases from J, the junction kept 6 bases outside the gene matches. The CDR3 covers 14 residues. The CDR3, as DNA: TGTGCCAGTACAGGACAGGGGTGGGCAGATACGCAGTATTTT. It is translated as CASTGQGWADTQYF.

The V gene is TRBV11-3, the J gene TRBJ2-1, with D hard to call. Germline-derived CDR1 and CDR2 are SGHNT and YENEEA. Trimming left V 6 bases short and J 7 bases short, with 16 bases between. This CDR3 region has 14 residues. In DNA, the CDR3 is TGTGCCAGCAGTCAGGTGGGTGTGGTGAATGAGCAGTTCTTC. Its protein is CASSQVGVVNEQFF.

This clonotype was seen many times. This chain connects TRBV5-6 to TRBJ2-5; D might be TRBD2 (5 bases). The CDR3 has 13 amino acids. V lost 4 bases to trimming and J lost 2 bases, with 9 bases between them. Germline CDR1 is SGHDT and CDR2 is YYEEEE. CDR3 bases: TGTGCCAGCAGCCCTTCGGGACAAGAGACCCAGTACTTC. Its protein is CASSPSGQETQYF.

The chain combines TRBV27 with TRBJ2-5, with TRBD2 matching over 10 bases. Germline V gives CDR1 MNHEY, CDR2 SMNVEV (reference sequence). The CDR3 has 15 residues. V shed 5 bases, J shed 4 bases, and the junction held 7 bases outside the gene matches. CDR3 sequence reads: CASSGIAGGIETQYF. CDR3 nucleotide sequence: TGTGCCAGCAGTGGAATAGCGGGAGGCATAGAGACCCAGTACTTC.

This clonotype was observed a handful of times. The chain combines TRBV6-2 or TRBV6-3 with TRBJ2-2, with 10 bases fitting TRBD2. This CDR3 region has 17 residues. Trimming took 6 bases from V and 9 from J; bases not matched to a gene: 16. CDR1 MNHEY and CDR2 SVGEGT come from the germline V gene. The CDR3 spells CASSPSHPSGRVRELFF. The CDR3, as DNA: TGTGCCAGCAGCCCAAGTCACCCTAGCGGGAGAGTGAGGGAGCTGTTTTTT.

This clonotype was found a few times. The chain has TRBV5-1 and TRBJ2-3, with 9 nucleotides matching TRBD2. Trimming cost V 0 bases and J 2 bases; bases outside gene matches: 10. CDR1 and CDR2 from the germline V gene are SGHRS and YFSETQ. This CDR3 region has 18 residues. The CDR3 sequence: CASSLVAGAPPLTDTQYF. CDR3 DNA sequence: TGCGCCAGCAGCTTGGTAGCGGGAGCCCCCCCACTCACAGATACGCAGTATTTT.

V usage is TRBV5-4 and J usage is TRBJ1-2, with 9 positions matching TRBD1. Looked up from germline, CDR1 is SGHNT and CDR2 is YYREEE (reference sequence). The V gene end was trimmed by 4 bases and the J gene end by 6 bases; junction bases not matched to a gene: 10. This CDR3 has 15 residues. CDR3 in amino acids: CASSPSGQGKDGYTF. CDR3 DNA: TGTGCCAGCAGCCCTTCAGGACAGGGGAAGGATGGCTACACCTTC.